The clone carrying this T cell receptor beta chain turned up a few times. What it binds is unknown. Germline-derived CDR1 and CDR2 are SGHTA and FQGNSA. CDR3 length equals 14 residues. V gave up 5 bases and J gave up 2 bases, with 13 bases separating them. The libraries were made with immunoSEQ version 4 in survey mode. Some clones are missing from TCRdb's copy, which holds only in-frame ones; the method was immunoSEQ multiplex PCR. The sample yields some 7,000 clones, around 80% seen once. Lysates of CMV-infected fibroblasts at approximately 9.6 ug/mL stimulated these cells. Sorting selected CD4+ T cells upregulating both CD40 ligand and CD69. The data originate from a study of persistence of HIV-infected CD4 T cells. Study-level results: TCR oligoclonality correlated with proviral oligoclonality in the same sorted populations.

The genes are TRBV7-2 and TRBJ2-7; D possibly corresponds to TRBD1 (6 bases). This sequence was found in an adult woman with HIV who was CMV-seropositive. Sample: CD4+ T cells sorted from PBMCs after roughly 19-hour stimulation, taken from a patient who received antiretroviral therapy. The CDR3 here is CASSRDISAYEQYF. CDR3 DNA sequence: TGTGCCAGCAGCCGGGACATATCAGCCTACGAGCAGTACTTC.